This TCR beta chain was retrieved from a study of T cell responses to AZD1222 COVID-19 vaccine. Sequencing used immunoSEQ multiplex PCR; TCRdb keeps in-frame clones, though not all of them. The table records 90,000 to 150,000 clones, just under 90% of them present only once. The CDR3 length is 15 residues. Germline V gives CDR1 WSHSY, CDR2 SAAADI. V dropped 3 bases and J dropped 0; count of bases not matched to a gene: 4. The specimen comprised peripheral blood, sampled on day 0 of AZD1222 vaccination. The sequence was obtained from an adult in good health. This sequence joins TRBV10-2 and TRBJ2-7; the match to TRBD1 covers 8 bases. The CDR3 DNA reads TGCGCCAGCAGTGAACAGGGGGTCCTCTCCTACGAGCAGTACTTC. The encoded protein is CASSEQGVLSYEQYF.